The 28 T cell receptor beta chains in this list originate from one sample, sequenced in a study of T cells in localized non-small cell lung cancer. Some clones are missing from TCRdb's copy, which holds only in-frame ones; the method was immunoSEQ multiplex PCR. Altogether some 15,000 clones are present, roughly four fifths being singletons, with the ten largest covering more than 30%. The material sequenced was peripheral blood, taken before any cancer treatment. These receptors came from a male donor older than 55 with stage I lung adenocarcinoma.

The J gene is TRBJ2-4, the V gene TRBV29-1; a possible D gene is TRBD2 (5 bases). The CDR3 sequence is 16 residues long. Trimming pared 0 bases from V and 1 base from J, leaving 13 bases between. The V gene's germline CDR1 is SQVTM and CDR2 ANQGSEA. DNA of the CDR3: TGCAGCGTTGAAGAAGGTGGGAGACGGGCCAAAAACATTCAGTACTTC. Translation: CSVEEGGRRAKNIQYF.

This clone was observed once. This chain connects TRBV19 to TRBJ2-2, with 14 positions matching TRBD2. Trimming at V came to 4 bases and at J to 3 bases, leaving 4 bases not matched to a gene. This CDR3 has 17 amino acids. Germline V lookup: CDR1 LNHDA, CDR2 SQIVND (reference sequence). The CDR3 coding sequence is TGTGCCAGTAGTAGACTAGCGGGAGGGCCAGACACCGGGGAGCTGTTTTTT. This translates into CASSRLAGGPDTGELFF. The variable domain in full, completed from reference TRBV19 and TRBJ2-2, reads DGGITQSPKYLFRKEGQNVTLSCEQNLNHDAMYWYRQDPGQGLRLIYYSQIVNDFQKGDIAEGYSVSREKKESFPLTVTSAQKNPTAFYLCASSRLAGGPDTGELFFGEGSRLTVL.

This clone has more than one count but fewer than ten. The chain employs TRBV7-8 and TRBJ1-2; a possible D gene is TRBD1 (6 bases). The germline V and J ends were trimmed by 3 bases and 0 bases, with 11 bases remaining between them. Germline-derived CDR1 and CDR2 are SGHVS and FQNEAQ. The CDR3 has 15 residues. The CDR3 DNA reads as TGTGCCAGCAGCTTGGACAGACCCTCTAACTATGGCTACACCTTC. Its translation is CASSLDRPSNYGYTF.

The chain joins TRBV6-5 to TRBJ2-3, with 8 bases lining up with TRBD2. The J segment lost 0 bases and the V segment lost 4 bases, leaving 6 bases of the junction unmatched. This CDR3 contains 16 residues. From germline, CDR1 is MNHEY and CDR2 SVGAGI. DNA for the CDR3: TGTGCCAGCAGTTGGGAGCGGGGGCCTAGCACAGATACGCAGTATTTT. Protein: CASSWERGPSTDTQYF.

The chain couples TRBV29-1 to TRBJ1-2, with D possibly being TRBD1 (5 bases). The germline V gene encodes CDR1 SQVTM and CDR2 ANQGSEA. The CDR3 runs to 11 residues. The V and J ends lost 3 bases and 6 bases respectively, with 8 bases between them. CDR3 in DNA: TGCAGCGTTGAGGGGACGGATGGCTACACCTTC. Residues: CSVEGTDGYTF. The full variable domain, with the rest looked up from reference TRBV29-1 and TRBJ1-2, is SAVISQKPSRDICQRGTSLTIQCQVDSQVTMMFWYRQQPGQSLTLIATANQGSEATYESGFVIDKFPISRPNLTFSTLTVSNMSPEDSSIYLCSVEGTDGYTFGSGTRLTVV.

This chain uses TRBV6-5 with TRBJ2-3; no firm D call. Deletions cut 0 bases from V and 5 bases from J, with 3 bases between. Germline V gene data show CDR1 as MNHEY and CDR2 as SVGAGI. CDR3 size: 12 residues. Here the CDR3 DNA reads TGTGCCAGCAGTTACTCTGGAGATACGCAGTATTTT. As protein: CASSYSGDTQYF.

Note on this clone: At one boundary the junction diverges from the germline segment, which might be a read error. The rearrangement joins TRBV11-1 to TRBJ2-7, with D perhaps matching TRBD1 (5 bases). This CDR3 has 17 residues. CDR1 is SGHAT and CDR2 is FQDESV in the germline V gene (reference sequence). DNA of the CDR3: TGTGCCAGCGGCTTCGACGCTCTAGGACAAGTCTCCTACGAGCAGTACTTC. This gives the protein CASGFDALGQVSYEQYF.

V is TRBV7-9 and J is TRBJ2-2, with unresolved D. Trimming shortened V by 5 bases and J by 8 bases, and 12 bases separated the two germline ends. Germline CDR1 is SEHNR and CDR2 is FQNEAQ (reference sequence). CDR3 length equals 13 residues. CDR3 protein: CASSEGSAGELFF. The DNA for the CDR3 is TGTGCCAGCAGCGAAGGAAGCGCTGGGGAGCTGTTTTTT.

The chain recombines TRBV6-5 with TRBJ1-1; 9 positions match TRBD1. J was trimmed by 4 bases and V by 2 bases; bases with no gene match: 5. The CDR3 has 15 amino acids. Germline V CDR1 and CDR2: MNHEY, SVGAGI. CDR3 in amino acids: CASSYRGQGFTEAFF. CDR3 nucleotides: TGTGCCAGCAGTTACCGAGGACAGGGGTTCACTGAAGCTTTCTTT.

This clone occurred once. J is TRBJ2-3 and V is TRBV6-4; tentatively, D is TRBD1 (6 bases). CDR3 length equals 13 residues. Germline CDR1 and CDR2: MRHNA and SNTAGT. With 0 bases removed from V and 7 bases from J, the gap between germline ends came to 8 bases. CDR3 protein: CASSDSRGNTQYF. The CDR3 nucleotides are TGTGCCAGCAGTGACTCAAGGGGGAATACGCAGTATTTT.

As DNA, the CDR3 is TGTGCCAGCTCATCTGGACAGGGGATTTCCTACGAGCAGTACTTC. Amino acids: CASSSGQGISYEQYF. V gene TRBV18 combines with J gene TRBJ2-7, with TRBD1 matching 9 bases. CDR1 KGHSH and CDR2 LQKENI come from the germline V gene. This CDR3 is built from 15 residues. Losses at the gene ends were 5 bases for V and 1 base for J; bases not matched to a gene: 6.

The chain has TRBV11-2 and TRBJ2-2, with 7 bases fitting TRBD1. Germline trimming cut 5 bases from V and 1 base from J; bases unmatched to any gene: 4. CDR1 SGHAT and CDR2 FQNNGV come from the germline V gene. This CDR3 has 15 residues. The DNA of the CDR3 is TGTGCCAGCAGCCCCTGGACAGGGAACACCGGGGAGCTGTTTTTT. This encodes CASSPWTGNTGELFF.

The chain carries TRBV5-4 and TRBJ2-7; the match to TRBD2 covers 7 bases. The trim removed 4 bases at V and 1 base at J, leaving 2 bases unmatched. Germline V gene data show CDR1 as SGHNT and CDR2 as YYREEE (reference sequence). The CDR3 spans 13 residues. Written as DNA, the CDR3 is TGTGCCAGCAGCGGGCGGGGGTCCTACGAGCAGTACTTC. Its protein product is CASSGRGSYEQYF. The full variable domain, its missing parts supplied by reference TRBV5-4 and TRBJ2-7, is ETGVTQSPTHLIKTRGQQVTLRCSSQSGHNTVSWYQQALGQGPQFIFQYYREEENGRGNFPPRFSGLQFPNYSSELNVNALELDDSALYLCASSGRGSYEQYFGPGTRLTVT.

The gene calls are TRBV19 and TRBJ2-1; possibly TRBD2 for D (7 bases). Per germline, CDR1 LNHDA and CDR2 SQIVND (reference sequence). Trimming left V 4 bases short and J 8 bases short, with 18 bases between. This CDR3 has 15 amino acids. The CDR3 here is CASSSIRGAGYEQFF. Here the CDR3 DNA reads TGTGCCAGTAGTAGTATACGGGGGGCGGGATATGAGCAGTTCTTC.

This sequence joins TRBV6-6 and TRBJ2-1, with 11 positions matching TRBD1. Germline V gives CDR1 MNHNY, CDR2 SVGAGI (reference sequence). With 6 bases clipped from V and 10 bases from J, the junction kept 8 bases outside the gene matches. The CDR3 runs to 14 residues. CDR3 in amino acids: CASRPGQGVGEQFF. The CDR3 DNA sequence: TGTGCCAGCAGACCGGGACAGGGGGTTGGAGAGCAGTTCTTC.

The chain combines TRBV5-4 with TRBJ1-1; 8 bases agree with TRBD1. Germline lookup yields CDR1 SGHNT and CDR2 YYREEE (reference sequence). The CDR3 loop spans 12 amino acids. V lost 2 bases to trimming and J lost 9 bases; unmatched junction nucleotides: 3. The CDR3 nucleotides read TGTGCCAGCAGCTTCCGACAGGGGAAAGCTTTCTTT. Its protein is CASSFRQGKAFF.

The rearrangement links TRBV5-1 to TRBJ1-2; 7 nucleotides agree with TRBD1. Per the germline V gene, CDR1 is SGHRS and CDR2 is YFSETQ. The CDR3 contains 16 residues. V was pared by 0 bases and J by 5 bases, with 10 bases of the junction left unmatched. The CDR3 is CASSLDTSGGRYGYTF. CDR3 in DNA: TGCGCCAGCAGCTTGGACACTTCAGGGGGAAGGTATGGCTACACCTTC.

There are a few counts of this clone. Here the CDR3 DNA reads TGTGCCAGCAGTTCGGGGGGGCAGGTCGAGCAGTACTTC. It is translated as CASSSGGQVEQYF. The chain combines TRBV6-5 with TRBJ2-7; 8 bases align to TRBD2. CDR1 MNHEY and CDR2 SVGAGI come from the germline V gene. This CDR3 is built from 13 residues. V trimming: 4 bases; J trimming: 6 bases; junction bases outside the gene matches: 5.

This clone was counted a few times. The chain joins TRBV4-1 to TRBJ2-7; perhaps TRBD1 as D (6 bases). CDR1 MGHRA and CDR2 YSYEKL come from the germline V gene. V lost 1 base, J lost 4 bases, and 11 bases lay in between. The CDR3 loop spans 14 amino acids. The CDR3 is CASSQASTGYEQYF. The CDR3 DNA reads as TGCGCCAGCAGCCAAGCCTCGACAGGTTACGAGCAGTACTTC.

J is TRBJ1-1 and V is TRBV30, with 8 nucleotides matching TRBD1. V shed 3 bases, J shed 1 base, and the junction held 4 bases outside the gene matches. The CDR3 loop spans 14 amino acids. Germline-derived CDR1 and CDR2 are GTSNPN and SVGIG (reference sequence). This CDR3 is CAWSRQGKNTEAFF. The CDR3 DNA is TGTGCCTGGAGCAGACAGGGGAAGAACACTGAAGCTTTCTTT.

This chain joins TRBV7-3 and TRBJ2-7; TRBD1 agrees at 9 bases. Germline V gives CDR1 SGHTA, CDR2 FQGTGA. The CDR3 runs 15 residues. V was clipped by 1 base and J by 5 bases; unmatched bases: 6. CDR3 DNA: TGTGCCAGCAGCTTAATGGGGACAGGGTCAGACGAGCAGTACTTC. It encodes CASSLMGTGSDEQYF.

This clone rates as medium-sized. The V gene is TRBV5-6, the J gene TRBJ2-7, with D hard to call. The CDR3 extends over 14 amino acids. Trimming took off 4 bases at V and 6 bases at J, with 17 bases between the two ends. The germline V gene has CDR1 SGHDT and CDR2 YYEEEE. The DNA for the CDR3 is TGTGCCAGCAGCCCCCCCCTCAGATCCGGCGAGCAGTACTTC. Its protein product is CASSPPLRSGEQYF.

V is TRBV23-1 and J is TRBJ2-3; weak D call: TRBD1 (5 bases). TRBV23-1 qualifies as an ORF whose function is uncertain. Trimming removed 9 bases from V and 2 bases from J, with 15 bases in between. The CDR3 is 14 residues long. The CDR3 region has the DNA TGCGCCAGTGGGGCCAAACGGTACACAGATACGCAGTATTTT. Translation gives CASGAKRYTDTQYF.

The CDR3 DNA follows: TGTGCCAGCAGTTCCTGGGGGGAGCAGGGGGGCCCAGAGACCCAGTACTTC. This codes for CASSSWGEQGGPETQYF. The chain is built from TRBV28 and TRBJ2-5, with D perhaps matching TRBD1 (7 bases). Germline lookup yields CDR1 MDHEN and CDR2 SYDVKM. Trimming pared 4 bases from V and 4 bases from J, leaving 22 bases between. CDR3 length equals 17 residues.

V and J are TRBV4-1 and TRBJ1-5; tentative D call: TRBD1 (5 bases). The CDR3 totals 19 residues. V gave up 1 base and J gave up 0 bases, with 19 bases separating them. The germline gives CDR1 MGHRA, CDR2 YSYEKL. In DNA form, the CDR3 reads TGCGCCAGCAGCCAAGGGGTCCTGGCAAGAGGGGCTAGCAATCAGCCCCAGCATTTT. This sequence encodes CASSQGVLARGASNQPQHF.

This clone was observed a handful of times. This chain joins TRBV6-6 and TRBJ2-7; 14 bases match TRBD2. CDR1 and CDR2 from the germline V gene are MNHNY and SVGAGI (reference sequence). After removal of 6 bases from V and 5 bases from J, the junction contained 6 bases not matched to a gene. The CDR3 consists of 15 residues. CDR3 protein: CASSQGLAGVNEQYF. The CDR3 DNA is TGTGCCAGCAGCCAGGGACTAGCGGGAGTAAACGAGCAGTACTTC.

This clone was observed a handful of times. The rearrangement uses TRBV18 and TRBJ2-7; the match to TRBD1 covers 9 bases. With 2 bases clipped from V and 3 bases from J, the junction kept 11 bases outside the gene matches. There are 17 residues in the CDR3. Germline V gene lookup returns CDR1 KGHSH and CDR2 LQKENI. The CDR3 DNA reads as TGTGCCAGCTCACCAAATAGGGGACAGGGTGCAATCTACGAGCAGTACTTC. As protein: CASSPNRGQGAIYEQYF. The whole variable domain, filled in from reference TRBV18 and TRBJ2-7, reads NAGVMQNPRHLVRRRGQEARLRCSPMKGHSHVYWYRQLPEEGLKFMVYLQKENIIDESGMPKERFSAEFPKEGPSILRIQQVVRGDSAAYFCASSPNRGQGAIYEQYFGPGTRLTVT.

The table lists this clone with a few counts. The chain uses TRBV27 and TRBJ1-1; D perhaps matches TRBD1 (5 bases). Germline V gene data show CDR1 as MNHEY and CDR2 as SMNVEV (reference sequence). The V and J ends lost 6 bases and 1 base respectively, with 12 bases between them. CDR3 length: 14 residues. CDR3 loop: CASSPLGGNTEAFF. The CDR3 region has the DNA TGTGCCAGCAGCCCACTTGGGGGGAACACTGAAGCTTTCTTT.